This T cell receptor (beta chain) stems from a study of early T cells in non-severe SARS-CoV-2 infection. Overall study: Whole-blood bulk RNA, unsorted, was sequenced, and chains were unpaired. Notes on the study in general: A preference for anti-spike CD8 responses marked VDJdb matching, which missed private and CD4 specificities.

Deletions cut 6 bases from V and 0 bases from J, with 15 bases between. The CDR3 spans 15 residues. Researchers tagged individual cDNA molecules with unique molecular identifiers. MiXCR was run by TCRdb on the 5' RACE reads, yielding one entry per CDR3 protein. The profile shows some 60,000 distinct CDR3 sequences, 6% to 8.5% of them singletons. This clonotype was recorded at least ten times. The antigen is not known. The rearrangement links TRBV12-3 or TRBV12-4 to TRBJ2-7; D is possibly TRBD2 (6 bases). The TCR sequence derives from an adult who was a healthcare worker with PCR-confirmed SARS-CoV-2 infection or an uninfected control (not recorded which). Material for sequencing was whole blood. Here the CDR3 reads CASSYWAGPSYEQYF. The CDR3 coding sequence is TGTGCCAGCAGCTACTGGGCGGGGCCCTCCTACGAGCAGTACTTC.